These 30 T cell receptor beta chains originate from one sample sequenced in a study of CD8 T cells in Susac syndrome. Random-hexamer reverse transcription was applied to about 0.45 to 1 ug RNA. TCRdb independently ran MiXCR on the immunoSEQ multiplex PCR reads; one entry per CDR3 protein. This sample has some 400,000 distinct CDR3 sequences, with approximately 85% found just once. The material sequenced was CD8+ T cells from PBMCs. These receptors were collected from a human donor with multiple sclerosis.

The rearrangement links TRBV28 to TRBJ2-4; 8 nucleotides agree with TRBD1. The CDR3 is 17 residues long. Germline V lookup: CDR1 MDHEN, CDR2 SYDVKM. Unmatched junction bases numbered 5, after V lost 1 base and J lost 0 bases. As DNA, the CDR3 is TGTGCCAGCAGTTTATTTACAGGGGGATCAGCCAAAAACATTCAGTACTTC. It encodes CASSLFTGGSAKNIQYF.

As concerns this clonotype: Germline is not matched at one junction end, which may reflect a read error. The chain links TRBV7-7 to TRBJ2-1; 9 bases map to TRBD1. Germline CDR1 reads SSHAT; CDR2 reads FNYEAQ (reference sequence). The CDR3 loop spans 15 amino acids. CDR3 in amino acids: CASSRGTGFNNEQFF. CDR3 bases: TGTGCTAGCAGCCGCGGGACAGGGTTTAACAATGAGCAGTTCTTC. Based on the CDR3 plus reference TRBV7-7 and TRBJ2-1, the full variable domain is GAGVSQSPRYKVTKRGQDVTLRCDPISSHATLYWYQQALGQGPEFLTYFNYEAQPDKSGLPSDRFSAERPEGSISTLTIQRTEQRDSAMYRCASSRGTGFNNEQFFGPGTRLTVL.

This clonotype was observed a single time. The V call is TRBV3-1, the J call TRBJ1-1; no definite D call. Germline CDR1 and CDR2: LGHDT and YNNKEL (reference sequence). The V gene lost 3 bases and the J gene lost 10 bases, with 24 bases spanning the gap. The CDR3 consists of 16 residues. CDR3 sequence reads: CASSHGDNPGFPRAFF. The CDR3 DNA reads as TGTGCCAGCAGCCACGGAGACAATCCGGGCTTCCCTCGAGCTTTCTTT.

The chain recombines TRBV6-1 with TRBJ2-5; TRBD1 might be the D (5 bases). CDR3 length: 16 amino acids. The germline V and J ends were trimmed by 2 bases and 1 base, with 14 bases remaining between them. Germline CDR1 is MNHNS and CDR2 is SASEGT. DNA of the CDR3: TGTGCCAGCAGTGAATATGCCCCAACAGGCCAAGAGACCCAGTACTTC. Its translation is CASSEYAPTGQETQYF.

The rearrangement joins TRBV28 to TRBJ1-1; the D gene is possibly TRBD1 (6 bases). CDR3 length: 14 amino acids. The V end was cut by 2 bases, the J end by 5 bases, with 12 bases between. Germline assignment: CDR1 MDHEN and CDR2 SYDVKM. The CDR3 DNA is TGTGCCAGCAGTTTAAGGGGGTTGTGGACTGAAGCTTTCTTT. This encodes CASSLRGLWTEAFF.

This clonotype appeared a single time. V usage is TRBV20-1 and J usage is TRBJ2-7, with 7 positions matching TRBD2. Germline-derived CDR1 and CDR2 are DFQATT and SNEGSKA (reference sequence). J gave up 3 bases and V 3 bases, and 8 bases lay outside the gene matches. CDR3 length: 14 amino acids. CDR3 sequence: CSARGQRDYYEQYF. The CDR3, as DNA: TGCAGTGCTAGGGGGCAACGGGACTACTACGAGCAGTACTTC.

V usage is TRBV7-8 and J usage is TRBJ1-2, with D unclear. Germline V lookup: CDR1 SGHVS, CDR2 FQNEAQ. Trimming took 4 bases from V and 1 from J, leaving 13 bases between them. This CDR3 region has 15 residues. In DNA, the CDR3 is TGTGCCAGCAGCTCAAACCGGGGTCTTAACTATGGCTACACCTTC. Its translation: CASSSNRGLNYGYTF.

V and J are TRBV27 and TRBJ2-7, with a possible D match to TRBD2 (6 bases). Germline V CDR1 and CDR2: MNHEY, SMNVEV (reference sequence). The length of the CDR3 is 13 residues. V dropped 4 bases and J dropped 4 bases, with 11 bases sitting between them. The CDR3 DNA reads TGTGCCAGCAGTTCGACTAGTCTTTACGAGCAGTACTTC. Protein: CASSSTSLYEQYF.

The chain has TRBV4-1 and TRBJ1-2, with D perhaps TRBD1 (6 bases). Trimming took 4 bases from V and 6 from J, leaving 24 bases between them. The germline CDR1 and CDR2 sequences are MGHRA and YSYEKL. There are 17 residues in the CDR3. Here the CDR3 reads CASSPGPGADPYDGYTF. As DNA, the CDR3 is TGCGCCAGCAGCCCGGGGCCAGGGGCCGACCCTTATGATGGCTACACCTTC.

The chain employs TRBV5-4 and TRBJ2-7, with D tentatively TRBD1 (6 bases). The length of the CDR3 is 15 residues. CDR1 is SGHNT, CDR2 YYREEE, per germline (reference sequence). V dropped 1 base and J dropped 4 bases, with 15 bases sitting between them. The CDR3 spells CASSLPDRTEYEQYF. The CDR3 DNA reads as TGTGCCAGCAGCTTGCCAGACAGGACGGAATACGAGCAGTACTTC.

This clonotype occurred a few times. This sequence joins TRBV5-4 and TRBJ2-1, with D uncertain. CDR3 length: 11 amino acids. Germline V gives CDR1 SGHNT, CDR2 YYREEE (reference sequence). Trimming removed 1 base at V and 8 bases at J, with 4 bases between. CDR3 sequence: CASSLFDEQFF. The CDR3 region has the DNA TGTGCCAGCAGCTTGTTTGATGAGCAGTTCTTC.

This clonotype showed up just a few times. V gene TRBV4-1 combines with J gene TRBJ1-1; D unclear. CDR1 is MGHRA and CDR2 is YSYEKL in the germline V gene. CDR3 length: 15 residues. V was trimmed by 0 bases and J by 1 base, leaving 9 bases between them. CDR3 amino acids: CASSQDLRGNTEAFF. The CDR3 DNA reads TGCGCCAGCAGCCAAGATTTGCGAGGGAACACTGAAGCTTTCTTT.

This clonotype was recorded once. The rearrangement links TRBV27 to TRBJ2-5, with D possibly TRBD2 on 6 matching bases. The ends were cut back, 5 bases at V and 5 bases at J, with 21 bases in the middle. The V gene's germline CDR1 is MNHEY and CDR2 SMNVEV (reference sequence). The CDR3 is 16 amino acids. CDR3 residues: CASSPANILASETQYF. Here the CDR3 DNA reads TGTGCCAGCAGTCCCGCCAATATTCTAGCGTCGGAGACCCAGTACTTC.

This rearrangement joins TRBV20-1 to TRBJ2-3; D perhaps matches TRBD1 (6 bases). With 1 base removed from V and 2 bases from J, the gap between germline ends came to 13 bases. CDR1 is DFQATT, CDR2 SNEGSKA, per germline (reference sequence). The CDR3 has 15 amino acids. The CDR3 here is CSARGTGWDTDTQYF. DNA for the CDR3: TGCAGTGCTAGAGGAACAGGGTGGGACACAGATACGCAGTATTTT.

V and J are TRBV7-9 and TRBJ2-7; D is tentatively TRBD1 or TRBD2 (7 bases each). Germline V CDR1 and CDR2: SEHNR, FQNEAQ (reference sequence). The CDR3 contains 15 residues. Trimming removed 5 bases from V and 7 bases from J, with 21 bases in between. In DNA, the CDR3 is TGTGCCAGCAGCCGCGGGGGTACAGGGGCGGGGGAGCAGTACTTC. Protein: CASSRGGTGAGEQYF.

DNA for the CDR3: TGTGCCAGTAACGGAGGGGCTACTGAAGCTTTCTTT. Protein product: CASNGGATEAFF. The J gene is TRBJ1-1, the V gene TRBV19, with a tentative D call TRBD1 (5 bases). The germline gives CDR1 LNHDA, CDR2 SQIVND (reference sequence). The length of the CDR3 is 12 residues. Trimming removed 7 bases from V and 5 bases from J, with 11 bases in between.

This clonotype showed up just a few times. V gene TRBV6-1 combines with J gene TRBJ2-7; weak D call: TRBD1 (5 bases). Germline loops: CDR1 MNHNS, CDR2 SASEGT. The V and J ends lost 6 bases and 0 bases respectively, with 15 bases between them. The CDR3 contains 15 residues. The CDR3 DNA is TGTGCCAGCAGATCCGACAGTTCCCCCTCCTACGAGCAGTACTTC. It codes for CASRSDSSPSYEQYF.

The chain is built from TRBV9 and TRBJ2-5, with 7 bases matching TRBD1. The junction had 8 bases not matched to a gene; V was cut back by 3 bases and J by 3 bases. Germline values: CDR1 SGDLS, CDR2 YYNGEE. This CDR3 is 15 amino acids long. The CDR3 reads CASSARTGTEETQYF. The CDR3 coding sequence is TGTGCCAGCAGCGCGAGGACAGGCACCGAAGAGACCCAGTACTTC.

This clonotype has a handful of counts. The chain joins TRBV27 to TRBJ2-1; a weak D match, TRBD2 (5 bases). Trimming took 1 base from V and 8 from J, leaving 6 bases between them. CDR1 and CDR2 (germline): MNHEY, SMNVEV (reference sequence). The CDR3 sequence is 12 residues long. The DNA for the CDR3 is TGTGCCAGCAGTTTATACGGGGATGAGCAGTTCTTC. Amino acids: CASSLYGDEQFF.

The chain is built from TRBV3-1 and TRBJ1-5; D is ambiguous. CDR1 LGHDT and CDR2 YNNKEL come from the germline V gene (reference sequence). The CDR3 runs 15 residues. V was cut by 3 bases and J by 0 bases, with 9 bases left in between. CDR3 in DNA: TGTGCCAGCAGCCAGGGCAGGTATAGCAATCAGCCCCAGCATTTT. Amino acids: CASSQGRYSNQPQHF.

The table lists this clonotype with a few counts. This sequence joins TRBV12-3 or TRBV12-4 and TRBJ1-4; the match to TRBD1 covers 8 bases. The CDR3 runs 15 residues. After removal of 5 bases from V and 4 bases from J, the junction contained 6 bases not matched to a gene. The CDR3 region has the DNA TGTGCCAGCAGTCTGGAGACAGGGGATAATGAAAAACTGTTTTTT. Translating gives CASSLETGDNEKLFF.

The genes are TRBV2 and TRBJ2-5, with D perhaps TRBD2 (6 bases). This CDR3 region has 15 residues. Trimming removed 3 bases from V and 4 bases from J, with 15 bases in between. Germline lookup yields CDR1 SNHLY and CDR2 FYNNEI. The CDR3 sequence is CASSDSGVVAETQYF. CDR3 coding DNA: TGTGCCAGCAGTGATTCGGGAGTAGTGGCAGAGACCCAGTACTTC.

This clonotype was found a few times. CDR3: CASSLDIQETQYF. The CDR3 DNA reads TGTGCCAGCAGCTTGGACATACAAGAGACCCAGTACTTC. This sequence joins TRBV7-6 and TRBJ2-5; D is possibly TRBD1 (5 bases). The germline CDR1 and CDR2 sequences are SGHVS and FNYEAQ. V lost 3 bases and J 2 bases, leaving 7 bases between the germline ends. The CDR3 loop spans 13 amino acids. Full variable domain (remainder filled in from reference TRBV7-6 and TRBJ2-5): GAGVSQSPRYKVTKRGQDVALRCDPISGHVSLYWYRQALGQGPEFLTYFNYEAQQDKSGLPNDRFSAERPEGSISTLTIQRTEQRDSAMYRCASSLDIQETQYFGPGTRLLVL.

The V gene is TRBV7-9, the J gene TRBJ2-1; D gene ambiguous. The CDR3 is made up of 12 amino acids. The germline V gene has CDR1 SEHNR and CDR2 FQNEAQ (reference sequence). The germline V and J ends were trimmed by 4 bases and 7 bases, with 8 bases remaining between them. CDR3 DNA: TGTGCCAGCAGCTCCCCATTGAATGAGCAGTTCTTC. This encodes CASSSPLNEQFF.

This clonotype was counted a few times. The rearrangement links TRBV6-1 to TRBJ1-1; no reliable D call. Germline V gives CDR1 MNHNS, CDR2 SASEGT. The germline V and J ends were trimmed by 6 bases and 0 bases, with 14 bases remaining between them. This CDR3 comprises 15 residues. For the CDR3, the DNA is TGTGCCAGCAGCCCCTCGGAAAGAATGAACACTGAAGCTTTCTTT. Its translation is CASSPSERMNTEAFF.

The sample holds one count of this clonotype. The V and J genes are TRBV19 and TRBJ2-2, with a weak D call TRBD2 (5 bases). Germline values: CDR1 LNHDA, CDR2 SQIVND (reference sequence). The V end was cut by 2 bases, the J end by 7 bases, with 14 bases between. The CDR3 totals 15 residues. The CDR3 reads CASSILQEAGGELFF. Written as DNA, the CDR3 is TGTGCCAGTAGTATACTCCAGGAGGCTGGCGGGGAGCTGTTTTTT.

The CDR3 sequence: CASRPQAGVKDTQYF. Here the CDR3 DNA reads TGTGCCAGCAGGCCCCAAGCGGGTGTGAAAGATACGCAGTATTTT. This rearrangement joins TRBV5-5 to TRBJ2-3, with D possibly being TRBD2 (6 bases). V was pared by 5 bases and J by 5 bases, with 18 bases between. This CDR3 spans 15 amino acids. Per the germline V gene, CDR1 is SGHKS and CDR2 is YYEKEE (reference sequence).

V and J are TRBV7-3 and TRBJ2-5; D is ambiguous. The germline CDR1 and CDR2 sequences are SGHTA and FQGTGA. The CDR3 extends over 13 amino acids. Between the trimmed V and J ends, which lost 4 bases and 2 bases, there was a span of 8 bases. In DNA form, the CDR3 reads TGTGCCAGCAGCTACGAGGCGCAAGAGACCCAGTACTTC. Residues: CASSYEAQETQYF. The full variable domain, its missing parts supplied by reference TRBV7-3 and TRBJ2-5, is GAGVSQTPSNKVTEKGKYVELRCDPISGHTALYWYRQSLGQGPEFLIYFQGTGAADDSGLPNDRFFAVRPEGSVSTLKIQRTERGDSAVYLCASSYEAQETQYFGPGTRLLVL.

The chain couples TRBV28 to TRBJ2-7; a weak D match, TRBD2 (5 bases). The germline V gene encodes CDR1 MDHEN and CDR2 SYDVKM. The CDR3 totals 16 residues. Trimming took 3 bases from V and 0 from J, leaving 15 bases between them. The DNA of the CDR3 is TGTGCCAGCAGTTTGGTGGGAAGGGAGAGCTCCTACGAGCAGTACTTC. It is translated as CASSLVGRESSYEQYF.

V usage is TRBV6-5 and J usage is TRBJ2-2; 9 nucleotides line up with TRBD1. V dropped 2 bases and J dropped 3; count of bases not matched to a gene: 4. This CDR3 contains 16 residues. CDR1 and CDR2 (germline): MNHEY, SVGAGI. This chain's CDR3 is CASSYLGTGHTGELFF. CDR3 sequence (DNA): TGTGCCAGCAGTTACCTAGGGACAGGGCACACCGGGGAGCTGTTTTTT.